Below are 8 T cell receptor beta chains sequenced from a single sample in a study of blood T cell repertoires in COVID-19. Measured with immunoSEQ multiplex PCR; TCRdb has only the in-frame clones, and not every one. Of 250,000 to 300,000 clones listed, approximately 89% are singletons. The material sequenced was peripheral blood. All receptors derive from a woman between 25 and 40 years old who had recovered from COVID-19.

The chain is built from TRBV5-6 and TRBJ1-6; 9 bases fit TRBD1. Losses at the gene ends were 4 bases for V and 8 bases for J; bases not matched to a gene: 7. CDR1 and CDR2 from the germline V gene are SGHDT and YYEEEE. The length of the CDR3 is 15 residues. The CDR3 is CASSPQGASDSPLHF. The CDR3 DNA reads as TGTGCCAGCAGCCCACAGGGGGCGAGCGATTCACCCCTCCACTTT.

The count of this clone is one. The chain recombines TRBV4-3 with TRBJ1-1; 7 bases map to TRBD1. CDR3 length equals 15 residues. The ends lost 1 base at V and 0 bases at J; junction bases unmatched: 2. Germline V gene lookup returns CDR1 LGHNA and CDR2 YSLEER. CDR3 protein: CASSQGQGMNTEAFF. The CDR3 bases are TGCGCCAGCAGCCAAGGACAGGGAATGAACACTGAAGCTTTCTTT.

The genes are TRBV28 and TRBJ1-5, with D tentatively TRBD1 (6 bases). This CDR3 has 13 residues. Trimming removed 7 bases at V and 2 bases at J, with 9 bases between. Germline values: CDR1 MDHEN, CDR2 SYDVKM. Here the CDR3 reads CASTGGGNQPQHF. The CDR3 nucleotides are TGTGCCAGCACGGGGGGCGGCAATCAGCCCCAGCATTTT.

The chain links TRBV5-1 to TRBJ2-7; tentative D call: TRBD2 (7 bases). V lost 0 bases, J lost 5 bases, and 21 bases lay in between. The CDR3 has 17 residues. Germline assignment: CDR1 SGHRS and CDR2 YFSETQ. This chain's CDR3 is CASSLARGGGTGDEQYF. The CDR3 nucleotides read TGCGCCAGCAGCTTGGCCAGGGGCGGGGGAACGGGGGACGAGCAGTACTTC.

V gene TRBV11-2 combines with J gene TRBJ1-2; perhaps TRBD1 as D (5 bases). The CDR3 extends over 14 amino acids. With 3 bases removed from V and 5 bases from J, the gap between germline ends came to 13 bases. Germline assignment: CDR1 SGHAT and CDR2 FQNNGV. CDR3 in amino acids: CASSFTRDRYGYTF. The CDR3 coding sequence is TGTGCCAGCAGCTTTACCAGGGATAGGTATGGCTACACCTTC. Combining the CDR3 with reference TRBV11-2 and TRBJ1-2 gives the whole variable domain EAGVAQSPRYKIIEKRQSVAFWCNPISGHATLYWYQQILGQGPKLLIQFQNNGVVDDSQLPKDRFSAERLKGVDSTLKIQPAKLEDSAVYLCASSFTRDRYGYTFGSGTRLTVV.

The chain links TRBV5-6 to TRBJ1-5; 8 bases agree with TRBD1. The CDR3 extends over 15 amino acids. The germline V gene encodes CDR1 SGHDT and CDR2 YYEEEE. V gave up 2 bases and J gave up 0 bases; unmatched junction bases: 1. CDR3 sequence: CASSLQGDSNQPQHF. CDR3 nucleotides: TGTGCCAGCAGCTTACAGGGGGATAGCAATCAGCCCCAGCATTTT.

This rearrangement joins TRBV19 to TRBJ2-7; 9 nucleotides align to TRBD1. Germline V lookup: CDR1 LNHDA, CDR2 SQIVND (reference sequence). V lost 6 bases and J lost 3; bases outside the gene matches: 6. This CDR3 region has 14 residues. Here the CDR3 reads CASSDPGQGYEQYF. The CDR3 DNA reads TGTGCCAGTAGCGACCCGGGACAGGGCTACGAGCAGTACTTC.

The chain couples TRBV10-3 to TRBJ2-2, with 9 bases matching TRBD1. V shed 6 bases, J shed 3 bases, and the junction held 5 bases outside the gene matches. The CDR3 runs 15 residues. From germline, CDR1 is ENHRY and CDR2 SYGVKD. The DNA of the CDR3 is TGTGCCATCAGGGAGGGACAGGGCGACACCGGGGAGCTGTTTTTT. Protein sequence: CAIREGQGDTGELFF.